A selection of T cell receptor beta chains follows, all from one sample in a study of T-cell reconstitution after alpha-beta-depleted transplantation in children. MiXCR, run by TCRdb on the PCR reads, gives a single entry per CDR3 protein. Of fewer than 700,000 distinct CDR3 sequences in the sample, roughly 24% are singletons; the top ten hold over 12%. The sample here was PBMCs, mostly from graft donor cells, taken 360 days after TCRalphabeta/CD19-depleted stem cell transplant. Receptor source: a boy under two years old who had a stem cell transplant for acute myeloid leukemia, so the T cells may come from the graft donor. CDR3s leave out the opening cysteine and the closing phenylalanine or tryptophan.

J: TRBJ2-2
V: TRBV6-5
CDR3: ASSPGSTDVGELF

J: TRBJ1-1
V: TRBV6-2/TRBV6-3
CDR3: ASNRGETEAF

J: TRBJ2-2
V: TRBV7-8
CDR3: ASSSATRMNTGELF

J: TRBJ2-7
V: TRBV20-1
CDR3: SARSTGGEPYEQY

J: TRBJ2-3
V: TRBV29-1
CDR3: SAGSGATANTQY

J: TRBJ2-7
V: TRBV12-3/TRBV12-4
CDR3: ASSLAPGRVSYEQY

J: TRBJ2-7
V: TRBV20-1
CDR3: SARGRRGLEQY

J: TRBJ1-2
V: TRBV12-3/TRBV12-4
CDR3: ASSLRGTVGDGYT

J: TRBJ2-4
V: TRBV13
CDR3: ASSLGRSGDIQY

J: TRBJ1-6
V: TRBV20-1
CDR3: SARTDRGLVPLH

J: TRBJ2-1
V: TRBV5-1
CDR3: ASSSPVELMDRGPSSSYNEQF

J: TRBJ1-4
V: TRBV6-5
CDR3: ASSTDRRTEKLF

J: TRBJ1-2
V: TRBV20-1
CDR3: SAPEGQSYGYT

J: TRBJ1-1
V: TRBV4-3
CDR3: ASSQDPGTKAF

J: TRBJ1-1
V: TRBV4-2
CDR3: ASSQTAGGANTEAF

J: TRBJ2-3
V: TRBV5-8
CDR3: ASSLPDSDTQY

J: TRBJ2-2
V: TRBV12-3/TRBV12-4
CDR3: ASSSSPRTTGELF

J: TRBJ2-5
V: TRBV28
CDR3: ASSRTGTGEQAAQY

J: TRBJ2-2
V: TRBV2
CDR3: ASSQMTPLSNTGELF

J: TRBJ2-1
V: TRBV20-1
CDR3: SAPGTGGYNEQF

J: TRBJ2-7
V: TRBV4-3
CDR3: ASSQDGGQGDEQY

J: TRBJ2-6
V: TRBV4-3
CDR3: ASSQEAGGTGFSGANVLT

J: TRBJ2-3
V: TRBV7-8
CDR3: ASSLGGGGLSTDTQY

J: TRBJ2-1
V: TRBV13
CDR3: ASSLYSPYEQF

J: TRBJ2-5
V: TRBV7-2
CDR3: ASSLWSGGPRETQY

J: TRBJ1-5
V: TRBV9
CDR3: ASSDGVGLDQPQH

J: TRBJ2-3
V: TRBV24-1
CDR3: ATSDLPKGSFDTDTQY

J: TRBJ1-4
V: TRBV12-3/TRBV12-4
CDR3: ASSFLRRSEKLF

J: TRBJ2-3
V: TRBV20-1
CDR3: SAREHSGLGTDTQY

J: TRBJ2-3
V: TRBV5-1
CDR3: ASSLDGTPASTDTQY

J: TRBJ2-5
V: TRBV29-1
CDR3: SVESQHQETQY